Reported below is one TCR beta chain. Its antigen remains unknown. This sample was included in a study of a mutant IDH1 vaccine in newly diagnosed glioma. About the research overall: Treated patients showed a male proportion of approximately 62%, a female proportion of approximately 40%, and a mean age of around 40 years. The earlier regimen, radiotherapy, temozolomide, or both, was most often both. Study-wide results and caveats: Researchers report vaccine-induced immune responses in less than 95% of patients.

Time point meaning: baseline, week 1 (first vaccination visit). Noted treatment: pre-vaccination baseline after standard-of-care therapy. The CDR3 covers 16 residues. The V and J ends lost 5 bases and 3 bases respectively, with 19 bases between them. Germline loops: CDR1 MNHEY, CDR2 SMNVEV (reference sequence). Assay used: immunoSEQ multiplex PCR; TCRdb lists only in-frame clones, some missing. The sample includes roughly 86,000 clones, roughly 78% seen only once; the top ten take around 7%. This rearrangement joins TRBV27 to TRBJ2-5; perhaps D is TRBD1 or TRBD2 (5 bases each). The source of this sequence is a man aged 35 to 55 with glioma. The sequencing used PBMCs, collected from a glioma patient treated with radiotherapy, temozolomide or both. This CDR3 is CASSLRSGTDEETQYF. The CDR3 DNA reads TGTGCCAGCAGTCTCCGCTCCGGGACGGACGAAGAGACCCAGTACTTC.